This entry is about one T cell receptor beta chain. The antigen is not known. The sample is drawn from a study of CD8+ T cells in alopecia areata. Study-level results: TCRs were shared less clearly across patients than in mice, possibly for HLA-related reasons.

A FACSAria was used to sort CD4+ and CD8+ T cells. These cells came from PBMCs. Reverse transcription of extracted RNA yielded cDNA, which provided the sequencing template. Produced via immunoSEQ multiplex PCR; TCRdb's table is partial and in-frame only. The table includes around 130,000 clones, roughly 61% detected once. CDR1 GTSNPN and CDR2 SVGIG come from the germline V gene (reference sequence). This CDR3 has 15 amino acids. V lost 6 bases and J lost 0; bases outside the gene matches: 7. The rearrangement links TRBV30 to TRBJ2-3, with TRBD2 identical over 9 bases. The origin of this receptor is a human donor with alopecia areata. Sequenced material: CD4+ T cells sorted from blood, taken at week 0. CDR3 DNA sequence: TGTGCCTGTCGGCGGGAGGGCCTTAGCACAGATACGCAGTATTTT. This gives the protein CACRREGLSTDTQYF.